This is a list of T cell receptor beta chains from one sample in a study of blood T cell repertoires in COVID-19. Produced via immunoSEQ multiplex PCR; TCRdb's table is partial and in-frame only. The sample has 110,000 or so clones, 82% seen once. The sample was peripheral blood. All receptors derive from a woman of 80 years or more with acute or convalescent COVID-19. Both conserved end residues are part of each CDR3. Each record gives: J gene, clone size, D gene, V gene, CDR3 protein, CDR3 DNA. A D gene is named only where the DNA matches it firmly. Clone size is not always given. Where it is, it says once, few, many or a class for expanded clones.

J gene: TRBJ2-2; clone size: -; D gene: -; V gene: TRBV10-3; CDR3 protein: CAIRGPVDGSGELFF; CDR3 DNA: TGTGCCATCAGGGGCCCGGTGGATGGGTCCGGGGAGCTGTTTTTT
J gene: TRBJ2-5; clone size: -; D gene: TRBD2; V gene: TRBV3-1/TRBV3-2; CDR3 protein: CASSHLTSGRQETQYF; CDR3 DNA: TGTGCCAGCAGCCATCTGACTAGCGGGAGACAAGAGACCCAGTACTTC
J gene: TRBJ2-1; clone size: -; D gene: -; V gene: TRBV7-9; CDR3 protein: CASSPGAAGSSYNEQFF; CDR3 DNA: TGTGCCAGCAGCCCAGGAGCGGCCGGGAGCTCCTACAATGAGCAGTTCTTC
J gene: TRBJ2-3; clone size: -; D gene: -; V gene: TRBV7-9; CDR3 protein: CASSLDAVGTDTQYF; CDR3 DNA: TGTGCCAGCAGCTTAGACGCGGTTGGCACAGATACGCAGTATTTT
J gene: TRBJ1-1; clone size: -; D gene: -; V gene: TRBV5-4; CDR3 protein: CASSLDRTEAFF; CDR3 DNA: TGTGCCAGCAGCTTGGACAGGACCGAAGCTTTCTTT
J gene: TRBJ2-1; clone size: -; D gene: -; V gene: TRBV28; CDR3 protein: CASSPRGSSYNEQFF; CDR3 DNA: TGTGCCAGCAGTCCTAGGGGGAGCTCCTACAATGAGCAGTTCTTC
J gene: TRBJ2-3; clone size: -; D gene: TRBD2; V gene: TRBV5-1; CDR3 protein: CASSLGLAGAADTQYF; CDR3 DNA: TGCGCCAGCAGCTTGGGACTAGCGGGAGCGGCAGATACGCAGTATTTT
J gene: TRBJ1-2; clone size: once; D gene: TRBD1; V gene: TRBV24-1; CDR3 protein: CATSEGTGMGYTF; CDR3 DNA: TGTGCCACCAGTGAGGGGACAGGGATGGGCTACACCTTC
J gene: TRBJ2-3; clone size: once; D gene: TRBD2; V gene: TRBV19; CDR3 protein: CASSPSRVPSGGPDTQYF; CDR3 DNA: TGTGCCAGTAGTCCATCCCGCGTTCCCAGCGGGGGGCCAGATACGCAGTATTTT
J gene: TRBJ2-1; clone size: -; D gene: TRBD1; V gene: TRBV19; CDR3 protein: CASTTYRTGGKYEQFF; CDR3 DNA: TGTGCCAGTACCACATATCGGACAGGGGGGAAGTATGAGCAGTTCTTC
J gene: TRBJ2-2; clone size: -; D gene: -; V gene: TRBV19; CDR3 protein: CASSIRGTGELFF; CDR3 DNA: TGTGCCAGTAGTATCAGAGGGACCGGGGAGCTGTTTTTT
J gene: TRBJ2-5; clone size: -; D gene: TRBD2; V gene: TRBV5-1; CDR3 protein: CASSPLAGVRETQYF; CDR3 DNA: TGCGCCAGCAGCCCGTTAGCGGGAGTGCGCGAGACCCAGTACTTC
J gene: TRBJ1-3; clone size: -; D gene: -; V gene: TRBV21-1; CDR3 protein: CASSPDREFGNTIYF; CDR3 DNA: TGTGCCAGCAGCCCCGACAGGGAATTTGGAAACACCATATATTTT
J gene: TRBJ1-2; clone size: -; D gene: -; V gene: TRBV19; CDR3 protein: CASSDGGSDYGYTF; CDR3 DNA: TGTGCCAGTAGTGACGGCGGCAGTGACTATGGCTACACCTTC
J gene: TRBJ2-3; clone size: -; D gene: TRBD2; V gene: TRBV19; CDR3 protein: CASSPSGRNTDTQYF; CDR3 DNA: TGTGCCAGTAGTCCCAGCGGGAGAAACACAGATACGCAGTATTTT
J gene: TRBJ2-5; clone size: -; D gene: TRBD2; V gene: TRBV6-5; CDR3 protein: CASTLTSGVWETQYF; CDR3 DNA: TGTGCCAGCACCTTGACTAGCGGGGTCTGGGAGACCCAGTACTTC
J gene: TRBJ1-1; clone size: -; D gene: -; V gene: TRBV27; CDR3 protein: CASSFHKMNTEAFF; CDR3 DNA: TGTGCCAGCAGTTTTCACAAGATGAACACTGAAGCTTTCTTT
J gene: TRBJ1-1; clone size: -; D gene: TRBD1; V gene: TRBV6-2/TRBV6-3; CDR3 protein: CASSYMTGTLNTEAFF; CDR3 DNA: TGTGCCAGCAGCTATATGACAGGGACCCTGAACACTGAAGCTTTCTTT
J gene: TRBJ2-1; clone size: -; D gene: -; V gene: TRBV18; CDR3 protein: CASSPYDEQFF; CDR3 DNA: TGTGCCAGCTCACCATATGATGAGCAGTTCTTC
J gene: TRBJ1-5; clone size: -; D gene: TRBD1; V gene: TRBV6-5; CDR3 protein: CASRIGQDQPQHF; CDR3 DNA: TGTGCCAGCAGGATAGGACAGGACCAGCCCCAGCATTTT
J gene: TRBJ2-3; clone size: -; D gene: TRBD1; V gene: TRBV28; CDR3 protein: CASSSRQGSTDTQYF; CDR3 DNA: TGTGCCAGCAGTTCAAGACAGGGATCCACAGATACGCAGTATTTT
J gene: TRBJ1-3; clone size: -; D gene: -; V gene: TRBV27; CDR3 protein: CASSLQGSGNTIYF; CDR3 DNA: TGTGCCAGCAGTCTACAGGGTTCTGGAAACACCATATATTTT
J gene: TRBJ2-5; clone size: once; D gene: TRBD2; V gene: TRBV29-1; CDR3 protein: CSGTRAGGAWETQYF; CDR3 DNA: TGCAGCGGCACCCGGGCGGGGGGCGCGTGGGAGACCCAGTACTTC
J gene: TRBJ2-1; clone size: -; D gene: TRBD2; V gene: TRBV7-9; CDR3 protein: CASSRSGRLLNEQFF; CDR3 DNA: TGTGCCAGCAGCCGTAGCGGGAGGTTGTTGAATGAGCAGTTCTTC
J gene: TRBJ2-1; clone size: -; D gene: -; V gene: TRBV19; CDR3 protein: CASSEQGPEQFF; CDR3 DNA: TGTGCCAGTAGTGAGCAGGGGCCTGAGCAGTTCTTC
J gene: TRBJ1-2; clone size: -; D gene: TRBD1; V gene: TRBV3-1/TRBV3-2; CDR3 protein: CASSQDYRGTSGYTF; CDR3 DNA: TGTGCCAGCAGCCAAGACTACAGGGGAACGTCTGGCTACACCTTC
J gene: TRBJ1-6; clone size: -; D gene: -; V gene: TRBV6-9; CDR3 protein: CASSSPERLNSPLHF; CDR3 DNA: TGTGCCAGCAGCTCCCCTGAGCGGCTCAATTCACCCCTCCACTTT
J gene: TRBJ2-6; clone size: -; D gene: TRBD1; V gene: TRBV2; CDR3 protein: CASSPGQGSGANVLTF; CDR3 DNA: TGTGCCAGCAGCCCGGGACAGGGCTCTGGGGCCAACGTCCTGACTTTC
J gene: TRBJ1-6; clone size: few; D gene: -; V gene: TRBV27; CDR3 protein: CASSFFYNSPLHF; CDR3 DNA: TGTGCCAGCAGTTTCTTCTATAATTCACCCCTCCACTTT